This is a list of T cell receptor beta chains from one sample in a study of cytomegalovirus exposure and HLA in healthy donors. The assay was immunoSEQ multiplex PCR, and TCRdb's table has in-frame clones only and misses some. The sample consists of just over 150,000 clones, about three quarters of them appearing once. Sequenced material: PBMCs. The receptors derive from a female donor in good health and CMV-seronegative. Each CDR3 is given with its conserved first and last residue. The order of the fields is V gene, D gene, clone size, J gene, CDR3 DNA, CDR3 protein. D genes are given only for firm matches. For some rows the clone size is stated as once, few or many, or as a class when expanded; others skip it.

TRBV5-1	NA	NA	TRBJ1-1	TGCGCCAGCAGCTTGTTAGGGGGAGGGGGAACTGAAGCTTTCTTT	CASSLLGGGGTEAFF
TRBV7-9	TRBD1	NA	TRBJ1-5	TGTGCCAGCAGCAGCGACCGGGACAGGCTTTATAGCAATCAGCCCCAGCATTTT	CASSSDRDRLYSNQPQHF
TRBV29-1	TRBD2	NA	TRBJ2-1	TGCAGCGTCGCAGGACTAGCGGGGGGTGAGCAGTTCTTC	CSVAGLAGGEQFF
TRBV7-6	NA	NA	TRBJ1-5	TGTGCCAGCAGCTTAGAGAGGCAGATCGGTAGCAATCAGCCCCAGCATTTT	CASSLERQIGSNQPQHF
TRBV29-1	NA	NA	TRBJ2-7	TGCAGCGTGGAAGGCAGGGGCGGAGAGCAGTACTTC	CSVEGRGGEQYF
TRBV9	TRBD2	NA	TRBJ2-6	TGTGCCAGCAGCGTTAGGGGTACGGGGGGCTCTGGGGCCAACGTCCTGACTTTC	CASSVRGTGGSGANVLTF
TRBV5-1	TRBD1	few	TRBJ2-5	TGCGCCAGCGGCGGGACAGGGTCTGGAGAGACCCAGTACTTC	CASGGTGSGETQYF
TRBV7-2	TRBD1	once	TRBJ1-1	TGTGCCAGCACCCGTTTCGGACAGGGACGAAGAGCTTTCTTT	CASTRFGQGRRAFF
TRBV5-1	NA	NA	TRBJ2-1	TGCGCCAGCAGCCCCATGACTGGAAGCTCCTACAATGAGCAGTTCTTC	CASSPMTGSSYNEQFF
TRBV2	TRBD1	once	TRBJ2-7	TGTGCCAGCAGCGGACAGGGCCCCTTAAAGGAGCAGTACTTC	CASSGQGPLKEQYF
TRBV6-1	TRBD2	NA	TRBJ2-3	TGTGCCAGCAGTGATTACCGACTAGCGGGGGGAACAGATACGCAGTATTTT	CASSDYRLAGGTDTQYF
TRBV5-8	NA	NA	TRBJ1-3	TGTGCCAGCAGCCGAACAGGGCCCGGAAACACCATATATTTT	CASSRTGPGNTIYF
TRBV11-2	NA	few	TRBJ1-1	TGTGCCAGCAGCCCCGGTGTATTCTCGAACACTGAAGCTTTCTTT	CASSPGVFSNTEAFF
TRBV5-4	NA	NA	TRBJ2-3	TGTGCCAGCAGCTTGGCTCTGACGGGAACAGATACGCAGTATTTT	CASSLALTGTDTQYF
TRBV5-1	NA	few	TRBJ2-2	TGCGCCAGCAGCTTGGTAGCACTTAACACCGGGGAGCTGTTTTTT	CASSLVALNTGELFF
TRBV6-5	NA	NA	TRBJ1-1	TGTGCCAGCAGTTACCAGGGGAAAACTGAAGCTTTCTTT	CASSYQGKTEAFF
TRBV2	NA	NA	TRBJ1-1	TGTGCCAGCAGTGGTTTTGGGCTTAACACTGAAGCTTTCTTT	CASSGFGLNTEAFF
TRBV27	TRBD1	NA	TRBJ2-5	TGTGCCAGCGGACGGACAGGGGGTGGAGAGACCCAGTACTTC	CASGRTGGGETQYF
TRBV10-3	NA	NA	TRBJ1-1	TGTGCCATCAGTCCGCAGGGGCGGACTGAAGCTTTCTTT	CAISPQGRTEAFF
TRBV19	TRBD1	few	TRBJ1-3	TGTGCCAGTGACAGGGGGGGACATGGAAACACCATATATTTT	CASDRGGHGNTIYF
TRBV6-5	NA	NA	TRBJ2-5	TGTGCCAGCACTAAGCCTGGACTGCCCGGGGAGACCCAGTACTTC	CASTKPGLPGETQYF
TRBV5-4	TRBD1	once	TRBJ2-7	TGTGCCAGCAGCTCCGGACAGGGTATCCACGAGCAGTACTTC	CASSSGQGIHEQYF
TRBV6-5	TRBD2	NA	TRBJ2-1	TGTGCCAGCAACGGACTAGCGGGAGAAAATGAGCAGTTCTTC	CASNGLAGENEQFF
TRBV4-1	NA	NA	TRBJ2-7	TGCGCCAGCAGCCAGACAAGCACCTACGAGCAGTACTTC	CASSQTSTYEQYF
TRBV9	TRBD2	NA	TRBJ2-7	TGTGCCAGCAGCGTAGGTGGGACTAGCGGCTACGAGCAGTACTTC	CASSVGGTSGYEQYF
TRBV27	TRBD2	NA	TRBJ2-5	TGTGCCAGCAGTTTATCCCGAGCGGGAGGCCAAGAGACCCAGTACTTC	CASSLSRAGGQETQYF
TRBV7-2	NA	NA	TRBJ2-6	TGTGCCACCTCAGGGGGGCCTGGGGCCAACGTCCTGACTTTC	CATSGGPGANVLTF
TRBV5-5	NA	NA	TRBJ1-4	TGTGCCAGCAGCCGCAGGGGTTCTAATGAAAAACTGTTTTTT	CASSRRGSNEKLFF
TRBV6-5	TRBD2	NA	TRBJ2-3	TGTGCCAGCGCTAGCGGGGGGACTAGCACAGATACGCAGTATTTT	CASASGGTSTDTQYF
TRBV19	TRBD2	NA	TRBJ2-6	TGTGCCAGTAGTGGCGGGAGGTACTCTGGGGCCAACGTCCTGACTTTC	CASSGGRYSGANVLTF
TRBV29-1	TRBD2	once	TRBJ2-7	TGCAGCGTTGAGGGGGTAAGCGGGGGCTACGAGCAGTACTTC	CSVEGVSGGYEQYF
TRBV18	NA	NA	TRBJ1-4	TGTGCCAGCTCCCCTACGGACGAAGCGGGTGAAAAACTGTTTTTT	CASSPTDEAGEKLFF
TRBV5-1	TRBD1	NA	TRBJ2-4	TGCGCCAGCAGCTTTGAACAGGGGTTTGGCAAAAACATTCAGTACTTC	CASSFEQGFGKNIQYF
TRBV19	NA	NA	TRBJ1-1	TGTGCCAGTAGTAATAAAACGGTTTTCATGAACACTGAAGCTTTCTTT	CASSNKTVFMNTEAFF
TRBV11-3	NA	NA	TRBJ2-1	TGTGCCAGCAGCTACGCGGGTCTCGGAGAGCAGTTCTTC	CASSYAGLGEQFF
TRBV18	NA	NA	TRBJ2-1	TGTGCCAGCTCACCACCCCCTTTCTCCTACAATGAGCAGTTCTTC	CASSPPPFSYNEQFF
TRBV6-1	TRBD2	few	TRBJ2-7	TGTGCCAGCAGTGGACCGGCTAGCGGGGGGGCTCACGAGCAGTACTTC	CASSGPASGGAHEQYF
TRBV5-4	NA	NA	TRBJ1-1	TGTGCCAGCAGCTTGGCACACACGAACACTGAAGCTTTCTTT	CASSLAHTNTEAFF
TRBV4-1	TRBD2	NA	TRBJ2-3	TGCGCCAGCAGCCAGGGGGTGGGGCGGGGGGGCTCAGAAACGCAGTATTTT	CASSQGVGRGGSETQYF
TRBV11-2	NA	NA	TRBJ1-1	TGTGCCAGCAGCCCACTCTGGGTAGCCACTGAAGCTTTCTTT	CASSPLWVATEAFF
TRBV18	NA	NA	TRBJ1-1	TGTGCCAGCTCACTTCTGTTGGGAGAGGCTGAAGCTTTCTTT	CASSLLLGEAEAFF
TRBV6-5	NA	few	TRBJ2-7	TGTGCCAGCAGTGCAGGGGACCCCGAGCAGTACTTC	CASSAGDPEQYF
TRBV5-1	NA	NA	TRBJ1-1	TGCGCCAGCAGCTTGGGACAGAGCTCAAACACTGAAGCTTTCTTT	CASSLGQSSNTEAFF
TRBV12-5	TRBD1	NA	TRBJ2-7	TGTGCTAGTGGTTTGGTACTCGACGGGACAGCCTACGAGCAGTACTTC	CASGLVLDGTAYEQYF
TRBV9	NA	few	TRBJ2-7	TGTGCCAGCGGAAGGACTGGAAGCCAGGACGAGCAGTACTTC	CASGRTGSQDEQYF
TRBV29-1	TRBD1	NA	TRBJ2-6	TGCAGCGTTGAAAACAGGGGGACCGGGGCCAACGTCCTGACTTTC	CSVENRGTGANVLTF
TRBV2	NA	few	TRBJ2-3	TGTGCCAGCAGTGAAGGTGAGGGTAGAGATACGCAGTATTTT	CASSEGEGRDTQYF
TRBV7-9	NA	NA	TRBJ2-5	TGTGCCAGCAGCTCTCAGGGGCTGGAAGAGACCCAGTACTTC	CASSSQGLEETQYF
TRBV18	TRBD1	once	TRBJ2-1	TGTGCCAGCTCACCGGGACAGGGTTTCAATGAGCAGTTCTTC	CASSPGQGFNEQFF
TRBV5-1	TRBD2	NA	TRBJ2-7	TGCGCCAGCAGTTATAGCGGGGGGGCTTACGAGCAGTACTTC	CASSYSGGAYEQYF
TRBV10-3	TRBD1	NA	TRBJ1-5	TGTGCCACGGACAGGGAGGGGAGCAATCAGCCCCAGCATTTT	CATDREGSNQPQHF
TRBV2	NA	NA	TRBJ1-4	TGTGCCAGCACCCGGATAGGGCCGGGGGAAAAACTGTTTTTT	CASTRIGPGEKLFF
TRBV5-1	NA	NA	TRBJ2-7	TGCGCCAGCAGCTCAAGCGGGTACGAGCAGTACTTC	CASSSSGYEQYF